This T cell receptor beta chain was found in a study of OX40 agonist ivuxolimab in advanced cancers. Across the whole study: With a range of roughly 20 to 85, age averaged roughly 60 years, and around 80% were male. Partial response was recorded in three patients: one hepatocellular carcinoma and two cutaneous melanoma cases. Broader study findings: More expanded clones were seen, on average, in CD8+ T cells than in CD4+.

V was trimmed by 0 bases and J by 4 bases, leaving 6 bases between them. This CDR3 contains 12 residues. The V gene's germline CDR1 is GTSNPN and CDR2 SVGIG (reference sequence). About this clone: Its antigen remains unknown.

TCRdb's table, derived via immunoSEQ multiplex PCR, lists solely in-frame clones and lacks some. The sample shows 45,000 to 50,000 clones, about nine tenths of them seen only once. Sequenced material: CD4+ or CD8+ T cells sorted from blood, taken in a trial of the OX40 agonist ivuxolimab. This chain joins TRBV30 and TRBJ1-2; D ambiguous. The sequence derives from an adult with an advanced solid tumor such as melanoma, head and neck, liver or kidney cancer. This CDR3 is CAWSVTGYGYTF. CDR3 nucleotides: TGTGCCTGGAGTGTAACGGGCTATGGCTACACCTTC.